Below are 26 T cell receptor beta chains sequenced from a single sample in a study of beta chain features in type 1 diabetes. The isolated RNA, all of it, was reverse transcribed, so expressed TCRB transcripts were what got sequenced. Generated by immunoSEQ multiplex PCR, the TCRdb table keeps only in-frame clones and is missing some. The sample holds under 450,000 clones, more than 13% seen once. The sample was naive CD4+ T cells from blood. The origin of the receptors is a woman aged 18-29 years in good health.

The rearrangement joins TRBV9 to TRBJ1-2, with D possibly TRBD1 on 6 matching bases. Germline CDR1 reads SGDLS; CDR2 reads YYNGEE. The germline V and J ends were trimmed by 4 bases and 6 bases, with 22 bases remaining between them. There are 16 residues in the CDR3. The CDR3 DNA reads as TGTGCCAGCAGCCCCCGCTTGATGGACAGCCTTAATGGCTACACCTTC. Translated, it gives CASSPRLMDSLNGYTF.

The chain uses TRBV7-6 and TRBJ2-3; D is unresolved. CDR1 SGHVS and CDR2 FNYEAQ come from the germline V gene. The CDR3 contains 13 residues. The ends were cut back, 5 bases at V and 3 bases at J, with 9 bases in the middle. The CDR3 loop is CASSPLETDTQYF. The CDR3 DNA follows: TGTGCCAGCAGCCCCCTCGAGACAGATACGCAGTATTTT.

This chain uses TRBV6-6 with TRBJ1-1, with D maybe TRBD1 (6 bases). Germline CDR1 reads MNHNY; CDR2 reads SVGAGI (reference sequence). This CDR3 has 14 amino acids. Trimming shortened V by 5 bases and J by 8 bases, and 18 bases separated the two germline ends. The CDR3 DNA follows: TGTGCCAGCAGTGACACGGCAACAGGGCAGGAAGCTTTCTTT. It is translated as CASSDTATGQEAFF.

This clone was detected only a few times. The chain has TRBV28 and TRBJ2-5, with a tentative D call TRBD1 (6 bases). Germline loops: CDR1 MDHEN, CDR2 SYDVKM. Trimming stripped 3 bases from V and 0 bases from J, with 11 bases between. The CDR3 is 15 amino acids. CDR3 nucleotide sequence: TGTGCCAGCAGTTTGCCGACAGGAGACCAAGAGACCCAGTACTTC. Protein sequence: CASSLPTGDQETQYF.

This chain uses TRBV7-9 with TRBJ1-2; D not certain. The CDR3 consists of 13 residues. In germline, CDR1 is SEHNR, CDR2 FQNEAQ (reference sequence). The V and J ends lost 5 bases and 8 bases respectively, with 15 bases between them. For the CDR3, the DNA is TGTGCCAGCAGCGACGGGAGTTTGAAGGGCTACACCTTC. Translation gives CASSDGSLKGYTF.

This chain connects TRBV2 to TRBJ2-5; TRBD1 might be the D (6 bases). Trimming took 4 bases from V and 1 from J, leaving 7 bases between them. The CDR3 totals 13 residues. Germline CDR1 SNHLY, CDR2 FYNNEI. The CDR3 DNA reads as TGTGCCAGCAGTGTACAGGGCCAAGAGACCCAGTACTTC. It codes for CASSVQGQETQYF. The entire variable domain, with the rest obtained from reference TRBV2 and TRBJ2-5, is as follows: EPEVTQTPSHQVTQMGQEVILRCVPISNHLYFYWYRQILGQKVEFLVSFYNNEISEKSEIFDDQFSVERPDGSNFTLKIRSTKLEDSAMYFCASSVQGQETQYFGPGTRLLVL.

This clone turned up a few times. This rearrangement joins TRBV27 to TRBJ2-7; 7 nucleotides match TRBD2. Germline V gene data show CDR1 as MNHEY and CDR2 as SMNVEV (reference sequence). Losses at the gene ends were 7 bases for V and 2 bases for J; bases not matched to a gene: 5. This CDR3 is built from 13 residues. CDR3 amino acids: CASTEGGAYEQYF. The CDR3 DNA sequence: TGTGCCAGCACTGAGGGAGGGGCCTACGAGCAGTACTTC.

The chain joins TRBV7-6 to TRBJ2-6, with 7 bases aligning to TRBD1. V dropped 5 bases and J dropped 2; count of bases not matched to a gene: 0. The germline V gene encodes CDR1 SGHVS and CDR2 FNYEAQ. The CDR3 covers 14 residues. This CDR3 reads CASSTGAGANVLTF. CDR3 nucleotides: TGTGCCAGCAGCACAGGGGCTGGGGCCAACGTCCTGACTTTC.

The sample holds a few counts of this clone. The rearrangement joins TRBV19 to TRBJ2-1; D might be TRBD2 (5 bases). Germline CDR1 is LNHDA and CDR2 is SQIVND (reference sequence). V gave up 1 base and J gave up 0 bases, with 7 bases separating them. The CDR3 is 15 residues long. CDR3 bases: TGTGCCAGTAGTATAGGGGCGGGCTCCTACAATGAGCAGTTCTTC. It encodes CASSIGAGSYNEQFF.

The sample holds a few counts of this clone. The chain links TRBV15 to TRBJ2-7, with TRBD1 identical over 8 bases. The CDR3 runs to 14 residues. V trimming: 2 bases; J trimming: 3 bases; junction bases outside the gene matches: 3. Germline CDR1 is LNHNV and CDR2 is YYDKDF (reference sequence). This CDR3 reads CATSRSGTGYEQYF. DNA for the CDR3: TGTGCCACCAGCAGATCCGGGACAGGCTACGAGCAGTACTTC.

This clone occurred a few times. The chain's CDR3 is CASSLSGTRGHIQYF. As DNA, the CDR3 is TGTGCCAGCAGCCTCTCCGGGACTAGAGGTCACATTCAGTACTTC. The V gene is TRBV11-2, the J gene TRBJ2-4; 8 bases are shared with TRBD2. The CDR3 spans 15 residues. Trimming removed 5 bases from V and 8 bases from J; junction bases left unmatched: 11. CDR1 SGHAT and CDR2 FQNNGV come from the germline V gene.

V and J are TRBV6-6 and TRBJ1-3, with D maybe TRBD1 (6 bases). Trimming took off 8 bases at V and 0 bases at J, with 14 bases between the two ends. The CDR3 length is 15 residues. In germline, CDR1 is MNHNY, CDR2 SVGAGI (reference sequence). The CDR3 here is CASWIGGRSGNTIYF. CDR3 coding DNA: TGTGCCAGCTGGATTGGGGGCCGCTCTGGAAACACCATATATTTT.

The chain has TRBV7-9 and TRBJ1-1, with D possibly TRBD1 on 5 matching bases. This CDR3 has 14 amino acids. V lost 7 bases and J 2 bases, leaving 14 bases between the germline ends. From germline, CDR1 is SEHNR and CDR2 FQNEAQ (reference sequence). The CDR3: CASTSGGVNTEAFF. The CDR3 region has the DNA TGTGCCAGCACATCTGGGGGGGTAAACACTGAAGCTTTCTTT.

The sample holds a few counts of this clone. V and J are TRBV5-6 and TRBJ2-7; maybe TRBD1 (5 bases). Germline V gene lookup returns CDR1 SGHDT and CDR2 YYEEEE. The CDR3 is 14 residues long. The germline V and J ends were trimmed by 0 bases and 2 bases, with 9 bases remaining between them. CDR3 nucleotides: TGTGCCAGCAGCTTGGTGGGGCTGACCTACGAGCAGTACTTC. This sequence encodes CASSLVGLTYEQYF.

The chain is built from TRBV4-3 and TRBJ2-7; 12 bases agree with TRBD2. Per germline, CDR1 LGHNA and CDR2 YSLEER. The CDR3 has 15 residues. Trimming cost V 1 base and J 7 bases; bases outside gene matches: 5. Here the CDR3 reads CASSQATSGRHEQYF. DNA of the CDR3: TGCGCCAGCAGCCAAGCGACTAGCGGGAGACATGAGCAGTACTTC.

The chain has TRBV28 and TRBJ2-1; the match to TRBD2 covers 16 bases. Germline-derived CDR1 and CDR2 are MDHEN and SYDVKM. The CDR3 contains 16 residues. V lost 4 bases, J lost 6 bases, and 3 bases stayed unmatched. The CDR3 DNA is TGTGCCAGCAGTTCGGGGACTAGCGGGAGGGTCAATGAGCAGTTCTTC. Its protein is CASSSGTSGRVNEQFF.

The gene calls are TRBV5-6 and TRBJ1-1; a possible D gene is TRBD1 (6 bases). There are 16 residues in the CDR3. Deletions cut 1 base from V and 1 base from J, with 14 bases between. The germline gives CDR1 SGHDT, CDR2 YYEEEE. The CDR3 DNA follows: TGTGCCAGCAGCTTGCCGAGGACAGATTGGAACACTGAAGCTTTCTTT. As protein: CASSLPRTDWNTEAFF.

The V and J genes are TRBV27 and TRBJ2-6; tentatively, D is TRBD1 (6 bases). Germline V gene lookup returns CDR1 MNHEY and CDR2 SMNVEV (reference sequence). This CDR3 is built from 16 residues. Between the trimmed V and J ends, which lost 5 bases and 2 bases, there was a span of 13 bases. Here the CDR3 DNA reads TGTGCCAGCAGTCCAAACCCAGGGGCTGGGGCCAACGTCCTGACTTTC. As protein: CASSPNPGAGANVLTF.

This clone has only a few counts. The chain has TRBV11-2 and TRBJ1-5, with a possible D match to TRBD1 (6 bases). The V end lost 1 base, the J end lost 3 bases, and 7 bases lay between the germline ends. The CDR3 has 14 residues. The V gene's germline CDR1 is SGHAT and CDR2 FQNNGV. The chain's CDR3 is CASSLAGDNQPQHF. The CDR3 region has the DNA TGTGCCAGCAGCTTAGCAGGGGACAATCAGCCCCAGCATTTT.

In its sample, this clone was seen a few times. The rearrangement uses TRBV15 and TRBJ2-1; D possibly corresponds to TRBD1 (6 bases). The CDR3 is 15 residues long. The V end was cut by 0 bases, the J end by 3 bases, with 9 bases between. The germline CDR1 and CDR2 sequences are LNHNV and YYDKDF (reference sequence). The CDR3 nucleotides are TGTGCCACCAGCAGAGAGGGGACATACTACAATGAGCAGTTCTTC. Protein product: CATSREGTYYNEQFF.

This clone was counted a few times. The J gene is TRBJ2-5, the V gene TRBV20-1; TRBD2 agrees at 7 bases. Germline trimming cut 5 bases from V and 13 bases from J; bases unmatched to any gene: 10. The CDR3 runs 11 residues. CDR1 is DFQATT and CDR2 is SNEGSKA in the germline V gene (reference sequence). In DNA form, the CDR3 reads TGCAGTGCTTTACTAGCGCTCAACCGGTACTTC. This sequence encodes CSALLALNRYF.

CDR3 nucleotides: TGCGCCAGCAGCCAAGATACGGGAGAATTTTACGAGCAGTACTTC. Its protein is CASSQDTGEFYEQYF. The chain is built from TRBV4-3 and TRBJ2-7; perhaps TRBD2 as D (6 bases). V shed 0 bases and J shed 4 bases, with 13 bases lying between them. The CDR3 runs 15 residues. Germline CDR1 reads LGHNA; CDR2 reads YSLEER.

This chain uses TRBV29-1 with TRBJ2-2; a weak D match, TRBD1 (5 bases). V lost 5 bases and J lost 6, with 13 bases in between. Germline lookup yields CDR1 SQVTM and CDR2 ANQGSEA. The CDR3 loop spans 13 amino acids. CDR3 in DNA: TGCAGCGTTTGGGGCCAGGGCCCCGGGGAGCTGTTTTTT. Protein sequence: CSVWGQGPGELFF.

The table lists this clone with a few counts. V gene TRBV5-1 combines with J gene TRBJ2-7; weak D call: TRBD1 (5 bases). The V end was cut by 4 bases, the J end by 0 bases, with 11 bases between. Germline CDR1 reads SGHRS; CDR2 reads YFSETQ. The CDR3 consists of 14 residues. The DNA of the CDR3 is TGCGCCAGCAGCGCTCAGGGCCACTCCTACGAGCAGTACTTC. Translation gives CASSAQGHSYEQYF.

The rearrangement uses TRBV25-1 and TRBJ1-1, with TRBD1 matching 11 bases. This CDR3 has 15 residues. The junction had 6 bases not matched to a gene; V was cut back by 5 bases and J by 4 bases. Germline lookup yields CDR1 MGHDK and CDR2 SYGVNS. CDR3 in DNA: TGTGCCAGCAGTAGCGCGGGACAGGGGGTCACTGAAGCTTTCTTT. It translates to CASSSAGQGVTEAFF. The full variable domain, completed using reference TRBV25-1 and TRBJ1-1, is EADIYQTPRYLVIGTGKKITLECSQTMGHDKMYWYQQDPGMELHLIHYSYGVNSTEKGDLSSESTVSRIRTEHFPLTLESARPSHTSQYLCASSSAGQGVTEAFFGQGTRLTVV.

In its sample, this clone was seen a few times. V and J are TRBV28 and TRBJ2-1; 13 nucleotides align to TRBD2. CDR1 and CDR2 from the germline V gene are MDHEN and SYDVKM. This CDR3 has 16 residues. V was clipped by 5 bases and J by 5 bases; unmatched bases: 6. CDR3 DNA: TGTGCCAGCAGTCCCCCTGGGACTAGCGGGAACAATGAGCAGTTCTTC. Translating gives CASSPPGTSGNNEQFF.